This section outlines one TCR beta chain sequence together with its context. Its antigen is not known. Trimming cost V 9 bases and J 6 bases; bases outside gene matches: 3. The germline V gene encodes CDR1 SNHLY and CDR2 FYNNEI. The CDR3 contains 11 residues. Donation came from healthy HIV-negative adults that had no recent acute infections or vaccinations. Every donor, a Caucasian adult, lived in Nashville, Tennessee. This entry comes from a study of shared clonotypes between healthy human individuals. In the study overall: Three plates were used per donor for CD4 naive, three for CD4 memory, two for CD8 naive and one for CD8 memory. Study-level findings and limits: Shared clonotypes across all four donors exceeded non-shared ones in generation probability.

Clones were read by immunoSEQ multiplex PCR, and TCRdb kept only the in-frame ones, dropping some. The sample lists around 1,000,000 clones, 60% to 80% occurring once. The chain combines TRBV2 with TRBJ2-3, with 7 bases aligning to TRBD2. The sequenced sample consisted of memory CD4+ T cells from PBMCs. Specified subset: CD45RA-negative fraction. The sequence derives from a young man in good health. Some clones in this sample may be carry-over from other donors' samples. This CDR3 is CARAAGDTQYF. The CDR3 DNA reads TGTGCCAGGGCAGCGGGGGATACGCAGTATTTT.